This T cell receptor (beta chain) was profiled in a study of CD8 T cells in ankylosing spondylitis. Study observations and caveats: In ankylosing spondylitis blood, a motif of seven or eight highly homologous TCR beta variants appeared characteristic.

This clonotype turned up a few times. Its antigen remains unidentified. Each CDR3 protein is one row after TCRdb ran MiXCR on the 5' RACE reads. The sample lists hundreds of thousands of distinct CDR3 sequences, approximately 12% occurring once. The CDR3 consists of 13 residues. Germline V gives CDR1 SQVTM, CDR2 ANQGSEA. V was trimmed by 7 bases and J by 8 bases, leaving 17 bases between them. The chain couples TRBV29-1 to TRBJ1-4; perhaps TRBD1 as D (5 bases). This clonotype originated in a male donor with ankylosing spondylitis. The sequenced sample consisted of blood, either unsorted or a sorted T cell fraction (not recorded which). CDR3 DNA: TGCAGCGGCCAGAGGCGGTGGGGCGAAAAACTGTTTTTT. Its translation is CSGQRRWGEKLFF.